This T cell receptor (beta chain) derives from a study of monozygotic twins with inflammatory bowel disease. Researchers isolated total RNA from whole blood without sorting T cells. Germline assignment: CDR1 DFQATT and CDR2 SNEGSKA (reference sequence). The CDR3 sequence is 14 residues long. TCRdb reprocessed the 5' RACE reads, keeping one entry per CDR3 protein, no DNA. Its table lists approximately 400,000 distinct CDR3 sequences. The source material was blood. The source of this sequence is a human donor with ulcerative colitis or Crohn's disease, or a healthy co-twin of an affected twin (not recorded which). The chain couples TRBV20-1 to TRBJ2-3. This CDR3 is CSARDGTSTDTQYF.